The T cell receptor (beta chain) under discussion was sequenced for a study of T cell responses to AZD1222 COVID-19 vaccine (TCRdb year 2021). Background on the whole study: A total of about 230 trial participants underwent TCR sequencing, of whom nearly 210 received two doses of AZD1222 and some 25 received two doses of the MenACWY control vaccine. Enrollment into the trials was organized by age into subgroups of 18-55, 56-69 and 70-plus years, and those subgroups contained roughly 160, 29 and 62 TCR-sequenced participants, respectively. Overall study outcomes, separate from this receptor: Because no day 14 peak-response samples were available, repertoires were characterized only after the peak T cell response. The whole spike protein was spanned by vaccine-associated CD4 TCRs, and dominant responses were seen in regions 160-218 and 743-854. Conclusions about previously exposed vaccinees are limited, since just five or six AZD1222 recipients were seropositive for SARS-CoV-2 at baseline. Participants were mostly white British, with more females than males. The authors suggested clonal diversity may have been underestimated. The 56-69-year group was small, and its depth increase did not reach significance, likely because of low power. Epitopes outside the regions mutated in the B.1.351 and B.1.1.7 variants were reportedly recognized by nearly half of the unique spike-specific TCRs. Spike-specific TCR breadth and depth rose significantly after two AZD1222 doses compared with day 0 and with MenACWY recipients.

The CDR3 regions of human TCRbeta chains were analyzed by immunosequencing. The paper's processing steps were these. Repertoire TCRs were checked for matches against a reference library of SARS-CoV-2-specific TCRs that had been generated using the MIRA antigen-specificity platform. Breadth was defined as the fraction of unique TCRs that were SARS-CoV-2-associated, and depth was defined as the fraction of total T cells that were SARS-CoV-2-associated. Using the MIRA data, every spike-specific TCR was mapped to the spike region that the TCR reacted to and assigned to either a CD4 or a CD8 class. Log10-transformed breadth and depth values were compared by one-way ANOVA with Sidak's multiple comparisons tests. Imported from immuneACCESS, the table was reduced by TCRdb to in-frame sequences with V and J called. These copies leave out some clones; in studies compared against another copy, an unresolved V gene accounts for under half, and the cause of the remainder is not known. The V and J calls and clone size come from that table; D and trimming were worked out from the DNA. The table for this sample lists tens of thousands of clones; approximately 80% of them were counted only once. The ten largest account for 20% to 25% of the sample.

Reading the germline V gene (reference sequence) gives CDR1 LNHDA and CDR2 SQIVND. At the junction V is shortened by 9 bases and J by 0 bases, with 12 bases in between. The CDR3 starts with the cysteine, ends with the phenylalanine, and has 14 residues. The read is trimmed to its CDR3 DNA, 42 bases read in frame from base 1. The time point label corresponds to: baseline before first vaccination. Interpreted using the paper, the treatment or condition label stands for: meningococcal conjugate vaccine given as trial control. Vaccinee samples were obtained from the UK trials COV001 and COV002, which included a single-blind randomized controlled phase 2/3 trial of AZD1222 (ChAdOx1 nCoV-19) in healthy adults. Trial participant PBMC samples were collected at day 0 and day 28 after the second dose for TCRbeta chain sequencing. Comments on this clone: There is no known antigen for this receptor. Within one base of it there is no much larger clone, and no base qualities were kept.

Sequencing was performed on peripheral blood, taken on day 0 of MenACWY control vaccination. This clonotype originated in an adult in good health. The rearrangement joined TRBV19 to TRBJ1-5; the D segment cannot be called with confidence. The CDR3 reads CASLPGYSNQPQHF. The nucleotides are TGTGCCAGCCTTCCGGGGTATAGCAATCAGCCCCAGCATTTT.